These 29 T cell receptor beta chains were sequenced from one sample in a study of blood T cells in healthy people across ages. Alongside a J-beta primer mix, a sample-barcoded 5' primer served in a second PCR lasting about 7 to 11 cycles. TCRdb reprocessed the 5' RACE reads via MiXCR and lists one record per CDR3 protein. The repertoire holds roughly 1.4 million distinct CDR3 sequences, with roughly 60% as singletons. The sequencing sample was made of blood. Source of these receptors: a man aged 18 to 30 in good health.

Notes on this clonotype: The junction differs from germline at one of its ends, possibly a read error. The rearrangement uses TRBV12-3 or TRBV12-4 and TRBJ2-3; D remains ambiguous. This CDR3 region has 13 residues. CDR3 DNA: TGTGGCAGCAGTCGCCTCAATCGAGATACGCAGTATTTT. The encoded protein is CGSSRLNRDTQYF.

The V gene is TRBV5-6, the J gene TRBJ1-4, with D uncertain. This CDR3 spans 13 amino acids. V was cut by 0 bases and J by 8 bases, with 8 bases left in between. Germline CDR1 reads SGHDT; CDR2 reads YYEEEE. CDR3 protein: CASSLGIGEKLFF. The CDR3 bases are TGTGCCAGCAGCTTGGGAATCGGCGAAAAACTGTTTTTT. Based on the CDR3 plus reference TRBV5-6 and TRBJ1-4, the full variable domain is DAGVTQSPTHLIKTRGQQVTLRCSPKSGHDTVSWYQQALGQGPQFIFQYYEEEERQRGNFPDRFSGHQFPNYSSELNVNALLLGDSALYLCASSLGIGEKLFFGSGTQLSVL.

The gene calls are TRBV4-1 and TRBJ2-5; 7 nucleotides line up with TRBD2. With 2 bases clipped from V and 1 base from J, the junction kept 4 bases outside the gene matches. Germline CDR1 MGHRA, CDR2 YSYEKL. The CDR3 runs to 15 residues. This CDR3 is CASSQSGRTQETQYF. The CDR3 DNA follows: TGCGCCAGCAGCCAATCCGGGAGGACCCAAGAGACCCAGTACTTC.

This rearrangement joins TRBV29-1 to TRBJ2-6; no clear D gene. Germline V gene data show CDR1 as SQVTM and CDR2 as ANQGSEA. The CDR3 sequence is 15 residues long. V was shortened by 6 bases and J by 0 bases, with 12 bases between the two germline ends. As DNA, the CDR3 is TGCAGCGTAGTCCTCCTCAGCTCTGGGGCCAACGTCCTGACTTTC. Amino acid sequence: CSVVLLSSGANVLTF.

The table lists this clonotype with a count of one. A read error may account for a junction end that differs from germline. This chain links TRBV5-6 with TRBJ2-1; maybe TRBD1 (5 bases). The CDR3 has 11 residues. The germline V gene has CDR1 SGHDT and CDR2 YYEEEE. The CDR3 sequence: CASSLAQELFF. In DNA form, the CDR3 reads TGTGCCAGCAGCTTGGCACAGGAGCTGTTCTTC.

This chain connects TRBV30 to TRBJ2-7; no definite D call. Trimming removed 3 bases at V and 1 base at J, with 4 bases between. This CDR3 spans 11 amino acids. Germline assignment: CDR1 GTSNPN and CDR2 SVGIG (reference sequence). The CDR3 DNA reads TGTGCCTGGAGGGAGTCCTACGAGCAGTACTTC. As protein: CAWRESYEQYF.

The chain links TRBV10-3 to TRBJ1-2, with D possibly matching TRBD1 (6 bases). Between the trimmed V and J ends, which lost 3 bases and 4 bases, there was a span of 9 bases. From germline, CDR1 is ENHRY and CDR2 SYGVKD. There are 13 residues in the CDR3. As DNA, the CDR3 is TGTGCCATCAGTGACGGGACACTCTATGGCTACACCTTC. Translated: CAISDGTLYGYTF.

This clonotype turned up a few times. The rearrangement joins TRBV25-1 to TRBJ2-7; TRBD1 agrees at 7 bases. V shed 5 bases, J shed 1 base, and the junction held 11 bases outside the gene matches. CDR1 MGHDK and CDR2 SYGVNS come from the germline V gene. There are 16 residues in the CDR3. CDR3 in amino acids: CASSPQGDRVSYEQYF. CDR3 bases: TGTGCCAGCAGTCCCCAGGGGGACAGAGTTTCCTACGAGCAGTACTTC.

The gene calls are TRBV6-2 or TRBV6-3 and TRBJ2-3; D possibly corresponds to TRBD1 (5 bases). Germline V gene sequence: CDR1 MNHEY, CDR2 SVGEGT. With 2 bases removed from V and 4 bases from J, the gap between germline ends came to 7 bases. The CDR3 is made up of 13 amino acids. The CDR3, as DNA: TGTGCCAGCAGTTACGACAGACCAGATACGCAGTATTTT. This translates into CASSYDRPDTQYF.

The chain is built from TRBV4-1 and TRBJ1-2, with D possibly matching TRBD1 (6 bases). Trimming took off 5 bases at V and 3 bases at J, with 13 bases between the two ends. CDR3 length: 14 residues. Germline lookup yields CDR1 MGHRA and CDR2 YSYEKL. CDR3: CASSASRQDYGYTF. The CDR3 DNA follows: TGCGCCAGCAGCGCAAGTAGACAGGACTATGGCTACACCTTC.

This clonotype was seen more than once but under ten times. This chain links TRBV7-9 with TRBJ2-1; TRBD1 matches 10 bases. CDR1 and CDR2 (germline): SEHNR, FQNEAQ (reference sequence). The CDR3 extends over 17 amino acids. V lost 0 bases and J lost 6; bases outside the gene matches: 8. CDR3 sequence (DNA): TGTGCCAGCAGCTTAGCCAGGGACAGGGGACTGAGCAATGAGCAGTTCTTC. Translated, it gives CASSLARDRGLSNEQFF. Full variable domain (missing parts from reference TRBV7-9 and TRBJ2-1): DTGVSQNPRHKITKRGQNVTFRCDPISEHNRLYWYRQTLGQGPEFLTYFQNEAQLEKSRLLSDRFSAERPKGSFSTLEIQRTEQGDSAMYLCASSLARDRGLSNEQFFGPGTRLTVL.

The genes are TRBV6-5 and TRBJ2-7; maybe TRBD1 (6 bases). Germline V gene lookup returns CDR1 MNHEY and CDR2 SVGAGI. V lost 0 bases to trimming and J lost 1 base, with 13 bases between them. This CDR3 contains 16 residues. The CDR3 DNA reads as TGTGCCAGCAGTTACTCGTCACCAGGGGAGTCCTACGAGCAGTACTTC. Translating gives CASSYSSPGESYEQYF.

This clonotype was counted only a few times. The chain combines TRBV12-3 or TRBV12-4 with TRBJ1-2; 9 bases align to TRBD1. V shed 6 bases, J shed 7 bases, and the junction held 3 bases outside the gene matches. The CDR3 is 12 amino acids. The CDR3 spells CASRQGAGGYTF. The CDR3 DNA is TGTGCCAGCAGACAGGGGGCCGGTGGCTACACCTTC.

Concerning this clonotype: This may be a read error, as it is one base from a much larger clone. The chain links TRBV27 to TRBJ2-2; no clear D. Trimming cost V 6 bases and J 3 bases, with 5 bases left between them. CDR3 length equals 12 residues. Germline values: CDR1 MNHEY, CDR2 SMNVEV (reference sequence). This CDR3 reads CASSQYTGELFF. In nucleotides, the CDR3 is TGTGCCAGCAGCCAATACACCGGGGAGCTGTTTTTT.

This clonotype has a single count. The genes are TRBV20-1 and TRBJ2-7, with TRBD2 matching over 8 bases. The germline gives CDR1 DFQATT, CDR2 SNEGSKA (reference sequence). The CDR3 totals 15 residues. Trimming took 0 bases from V and 5 from J; bases not matched to a gene: 9. CDR3 DNA: TGCAGTGCTAGAGATATAGGAGCGGGAGTAAACGAGCAGTACTTC. It yields the protein CSARDIGAGVNEQYF.

The J gene is TRBJ2-1, the V gene TRBV3-1; unclear D gene. V was shortened by 4 bases and J by 1 base, with 20 bases between the two germline ends. Germline V gene lookup returns CDR1 LGHDT and CDR2 YNNKEL (reference sequence). The CDR3 has 18 residues. CDR3 bases: TGTGCCAGCAGCCCAACTCGGAACCTGTACCTATCCTACAATGAGCAGTTCTTC. It yields the protein CASSPTRNLYLSYNEQFF.

The chain joins TRBV7-2 to TRBJ2-7, with TRBD1 matching 7 bases. V shed 0 bases and J 2 bases; nucleotides not matched to a gene: 4. Looked up from germline, CDR1 is SGHTA and CDR2 is FQGNSA. The CDR3 runs to 15 residues. CDR3 DNA: TGTGCCAGCAGCTTAGCCGGGACAGCCGCCTACGAGCAGTACTTC. Encoded protein: CASSLAGTAAYEQYF.

This chain uses TRBV12-3 or TRBV12-4 with TRBJ2-5; D is uncertain. The CDR3 sequence is 15 residues long. Trimming pared 6 bases from V and 2 bases from J, leaving 16 bases between. The CDR3 nucleotides are TGTGCCAGCAGAAATTTAGACCGGCGGCAAGAGACCCAGTACTTC. This sequence encodes CASRNLDRRQETQYF.

The V call is TRBV3-1, the J call TRBJ1-1; weak D call: TRBD1 (5 bases). Trimming took 1 base from V and 2 from J, leaving 11 bases between them. CDR1 LGHDT and CDR2 YNNKEL come from the germline V gene (reference sequence). CDR3 length equals 15 residues. CDR3 residues: CASSQAGQINTEAFF. In DNA, the CDR3 is TGTGCCAGCAGCCAAGCGGGGCAGATTAACACTGAAGCTTTCTTT.

In DNA, the CDR3 is TGCGCCAGCAGCCAAGACGGCTATGGTGGCTACACCTTC. Amino acid sequence: CASSQDGYGGYTF. The chain carries TRBV4-1 and TRBJ1-2; the D is unclear. Germline-derived CDR1 and CDR2 are MGHRA and YSYEKL. V was clipped by 0 bases and J by 7 bases, with 9 bases between them. CDR3 length: 13 residues.

The chain carries TRBV6-6 and TRBJ1-5; possibly TRBD1 for D (6 bases). The CDR3 loop spans 17 amino acids. Germline assignment: CDR1 MNHNY and CDR2 SVGAGI (reference sequence). The V gene lost 4 bases and the J gene lost 6 bases, with 22 bases spanning the gap. Written as DNA, the CDR3 is TGTGCCAGCAGTTTTCAGTGGGGTCAGGGGTCGGGTCAGCCCCAGCATTTT. Its translation: CASSFQWGQGSGQPQHF.

Concerning this clonotype itself: A read error may account for a junction end that differs from germline. V gene TRBV5-1 combines with J gene TRBJ2-5; 11 positions match TRBD2. The CDR3 loop spans 16 amino acids. Germline V gives CDR1 SGHRS, CDR2 YFSETQ. In DNA, the CDR3 is TGCGCCGGCAGCGCATCGACTAGCGGGATCGGGGAGACCCAGTACTTC. Translation gives CAGSASTSGIGETQYF.

This clonotype was seen only a few times. The CDR3 nucleotides read TGCGCCAGCAGCCCAACAGGGTCAGGCTCCTACGAGCAGTACTTC. It specifies CASSPTGSGSYEQYF. The chain employs TRBV5-1 and TRBJ2-7, with D possibly TRBD1 on 6 matching bases. Germline values: CDR1 SGHRS, CDR2 YFSETQ. The CDR3 contains 15 residues. V lost 4 bases to trimming and J lost 0 bases, with 14 bases between them.

The CDR3 nucleotides read TGTGCCAGCAGCCAACTTAACAGGGGAGAGACCCAGTACTTC. This codes for CASSQLNRGETQYF. The chain is built from TRBV14 and TRBJ2-7, with 7 bases aligning to TRBD1. The DNA end is a closer match to TRBJ2-5, so the J assignment may be wrong. CDR3 length: 14 amino acids. The germline CDR1 and CDR2 sequences are SGHDN and FVKESK.

This clonotype was detected only once. At one end, the junction sequence differs from germline, possibly due to a read error. The chain uses TRBV12-3 or TRBV12-4 and TRBJ2-3; a weak D match, TRBD2 (6 bases). The CDR3 is made up of 19 amino acids. The CDR3 region is CAGSRVPPGLGSNTDTQYF. For the CDR3, the DNA is TGTGCCGGCAGTCGCGTGCCTCCAGGGCTCGGGAGTAACACAGATACGCAGTATTTT.

The chain employs TRBV29-1 and TRBJ1-2; D gene ambiguous. The germline V and J ends were trimmed by 7 bases and 1 base, with 7 bases remaining between them. Germline V gene data show CDR1 as SQVTM and CDR2 as ANQGSEA. The CDR3 sequence is 11 residues long. The chain's CDR3 is CSGLDNYGYTF. The DNA of the CDR3 is TGCAGCGGACTAGATAACTATGGCTACACCTTC.

V gene TRBV27 combines with J gene TRBJ2-3, with TRBD2 identical over 8 bases. The CDR3 runs to 13 residues. CDR1 is MNHEY, CDR2 SMNVEV, per germline (reference sequence). V lost 7 bases to trimming and J lost 6 bases; unmatched junction nucleotides: 6. Here the CDR3 reads CASKILAADTQYF. DNA of the CDR3: TGTGCCAGCAAGATACTAGCGGCGGATACGCAGTATTTT.

The chain uses TRBV6-5 and TRBJ2-1; D might be TRBD1 (5 bases). This CDR3 is built from 15 residues. CDR1 MNHEY and CDR2 SVGAGI come from the germline V gene. Trimming took off 5 bases at V and 1 base at J, with 12 bases between the two ends. CDR3 in amino acids: CASSTDSLSYNEQFF. The CDR3 region has the DNA TGTGCCAGCAGTACCGACAGTCTATCCTACAATGAGCAGTTCTTC.

J is TRBJ2-1 and V is TRBV4-2, with TRBD2 matching 9 bases. Germline-derived CDR1 and CDR2 are LGHNA and YNFKEQ. The ends lost 0 bases at V and 6 bases at J; junction bases unmatched: 15. The CDR3 is 19 amino acids. The CDR3 DNA reads as TGTGCCAGCAGCCAAGATCTTTTTCCCCTAGCGGGAAGGGTCAATGAGCAGTTCTTC. This translates into CASSQDLFPLAGRVNEQFF.